A selection of T cell receptor beta chains follows, all from one sample in a study of shared clonotypes between healthy human individuals. Assay used: immunoSEQ multiplex PCR; TCRdb lists only in-frame clones, some missing. This sample has around 1.6 million clones, with 95% to 99% found just once. Material: naive CD4+ T cells sorted from blood. The source is a man aged 30 to 45 in good health. CDR3s include the opening cysteine and the closing phenylalanine or tryptophan. The order of the fields is V gene, J gene, clone size, D gene, CDR3 protein, CDR3 DNA. D genes are given only for firm matches. Clone size is not always given. Where it is, it says once, few, many or a class for expanded clones.

V gene: TRBV30
J gene: TRBJ1-1
clone size: once
D gene: NA
CDR3 protein: CAWNRDTEAFF
CDR3 DNA: TGTGCCTGGAACCGGGACACTGAAGCTTTCTTT

V gene: TRBV19
J gene: TRBJ2-1
clone size: NA
D gene: NA
CDR3 protein: CASSVGPWDEQFF
CDR3 DNA: TGTGCCAGTAGTGTGGGGCCTTGGGATGAGCAGTTCTTC

V gene: TRBV30
J gene: TRBJ1-5
clone size: NA
D gene: TRBD1
CDR3 protein: CAWGGQGVSGGEPQHF
CDR3 DNA: TGTGCCTGGGGGGGACAGGGAGTTTCCGGTGGTGAGCCCCAGCATTTT

V gene: TRBV19
J gene: TRBJ2-2
clone size: NA
D gene: NA
CDR3 protein: CASSIPGRTGELFF
CDR3 DNA: TGTGCCAGTAGTATTCCAGGTCGCACCGGGGAGCTGTTTTTT

V gene: TRBV11-2
J gene: TRBJ1-3
clone size: NA
D gene: TRBD1
CDR3 protein: CASSLDSPIRGGSSGNTIYF
CDR3 DNA: TGTGCCAGCAGCTTAGATTCGCCGATCAGGGGGGGAAGCTCTGGAAACACCATATATTTT

V gene: TRBV16
J gene: TRBJ1-4
clone size: NA
D gene: TRBD1
CDR3 protein: CASSQYGQAQF
CDR3 DNA: TGTGCCAGCAGCCAATACGGACAGGCCCAATTT

V gene: TRBV30
J gene: TRBJ2-1
clone size: once
D gene: NA
CDR3 protein: CAWKSRGELFF
CDR3 DNA: TGTGCCTGGAAATCCAGGGGCGAGCTGTTCTTC

V gene: TRBV7-3
J gene: TRBJ2-1
clone size: NA
D gene: NA
CDR3 protein: CASSLKGAGGSWNEQFF
CDR3 DNA: TGTGCCAGCAGCTTAAAGGGTGCCGGGGGCTCTTGGAATGAGCAGTTCTTC

V gene: TRBV7-9
J gene: TRBJ2-7
clone size: NA
D gene: NA
CDR3 protein: CASSLVSQGNYEQYF
CDR3 DNA: TGTGCCAGCAGCTTAGTGTCGCAGGGTAACTACGAGCAGTACTTC

V gene: TRBV30
J gene: TRBJ2-1
clone size: NA
D gene: TRBD2
CDR3 protein: CAWSGGTSGRFHNEQFF
CDR3 DNA: TGTGCCTGGAGTGGCGGGACTAGCGGGAGGTTCCACAATGAGCAGTTCTTC

V gene: TRBV7-9
J gene: TRBJ2-2
clone size: NA
D gene: NA
CDR3 protein: CASSPALGGVGELFF
CDR3 DNA: TGTGCCAGCAGCCCGGCCTTGGGGGGTGTCGGGGAGCTGTTTTTT

V gene: TRBV5-1
J gene: TRBJ2-1
clone size: NA
D gene: TRBD1
CDR3 protein: CASSLDRGNEQFF
CDR3 DNA: TGCGCCAGCAGCTTGGACAGGGGAAATGAGCAGTTCTTC

V gene: TRBV27
J gene: TRBJ1-4
clone size: NA
D gene: TRBD1
CDR3 protein: CASRDRGREKLFF
CDR3 DNA: TGTGCCAGCAGAGACAGGGGAAGAGAAAAACTGTTTTTT

V gene: TRBV7-2
J gene: TRBJ2-3
clone size: NA
D gene: NA
CDR3 protein: CASQNYPDTQYF
CDR3 DNA: TGTGCCAGCCAAAATTACCCAGATACGCAGTATTTT

V gene: TRBV10-1
J gene: TRBJ1-1
clone size: NA
D gene: NA
CDR3 protein: CASSEFTSLGNWGTEAFF
CDR3 DNA: TGCGCCAGCAGTGAGTTTACCTCCTTGGGGAATTGGGGCACTGAAGCTTTCTTT

V gene: TRBV27
J gene: TRBJ2-2
clone size: NA
D gene: NA
CDR3 protein: CASSLRTRAPSPGELFF
CDR3 DNA: TGTGCCAGCAGTTTAAGGACCCGGGCCCCCTCACCCGGGGAGCTGTTTTTT

V gene: TRBV5-1
J gene: TRBJ1-1
clone size: once
D gene: NA
CDR3 protein: CASSLNRAANTEAFF
CDR3 DNA: TGCGCCAGCAGCTTGAATCGGGCCGCGAACACTGAAGCTTTCTTT

V gene: TRBV5-1
J gene: TRBJ2-1
clone size: NA
D gene: TRBD2
CDR3 protein: CASSSSSGNYNEQFF
CDR3 DNA: TGCGCCAGCAGCTCTTCTAGCGGGAACTACAATGAGCAGTTCTTC

V gene: TRBV5-4
J gene: TRBJ2-7
clone size: NA
D gene: TRBD2
CDR3 protein: CASSSRVAGAPREQYF
CDR3 DNA: TGTGCCAGCAGCTCCCGGGTAGCGGGAGCTCCAAGGGAGCAGTACTTC

V gene: TRBV30
J gene: TRBJ2-7
clone size: NA
D gene: TRBD2
CDR3 protein: CAWGLAGRYEQYF
CDR3 DNA: TGTGCCTGGGGGCTAGCGGGGCGCTACGAGCAGTACTTC

V gene: TRBV11-2
J gene: TRBJ2-7
clone size: NA
D gene: NA
CDR3 protein: CASSRQAAYEQYF
CDR3 DNA: TGTGCCAGCAGCCGACAGGCCGCCTACGAGCAGTACTTC

V gene: TRBV5-1
J gene: TRBJ2-7
clone size: NA
D gene: TRBD2
CDR3 protein: CASSPFGGAYFYEQYF
CDR3 DNA: TGCGCCAGCAGCCCGTTCGGGGGGGCGTATTTCTACGAGCAGTACTTC

V gene: TRBV2
J gene: TRBJ2-7
clone size: NA
D gene: NA
CDR3 protein: CASSQTRTVSYEQYF
CDR3 DNA: TGTGCCAGCAGCCAGACGAGGACGGTCTCCTACGAGCAGTACTTC

V gene: TRBV6-5
J gene: TRBJ2-7
clone size: NA
D gene: TRBD1
CDR3 protein: CASRRDRHYEQYF
CDR3 DNA: TGTGCCAGCAGGCGGGACAGGCATTACGAGCAGTACTTC

V gene: TRBV29-1
J gene: TRBJ1-4
clone size: NA
D gene: NA
CDR3 protein: CSVPAPGGAGEKLFF
CDR3 DNA: TGCAGCGTTCCCGCCCCTGGGGGGGCAGGTGAAAAACTGTTTTTT

V gene: TRBV28
J gene: TRBJ2-1
clone size: NA
D gene: TRBD2
CDR3 protein: CASSAPLAGEGNEQFF
CDR3 DNA: TGTGCCAGCAGTGCCCCACTAGCGGGAGAAGGGAATGAGCAGTTCTTC

V gene: TRBV5-4
J gene: TRBJ2-7
clone size: once
D gene: TRBD1
CDR3 protein: CASSSRGQDTNEQYF
CDR3 DNA: TGTGCCAGCAGCTCCAGGGGGCAGGACACGAACGAGCAGTACTTC

V gene: TRBV2
J gene: TRBJ1-2
clone size: NA
D gene: NA
CDR3 protein: CASTRVYGYTF
CDR3 DNA: TGTGCCAGCACAAGGGTCTATGGCTACACCTTC